This TCR beta chain appears in the sequencing data of a study of long-term antiretroviral therapy in people with HIV. Study-level results: For ART adherence, viral resistance and therapy changes, no data were available. Blood draws took place between about 2004 and 2017 and possibly involved older ART regimens. The study found that diversity rose after ART but stayed below transplant donor controls. HIV repertoires had narrower CDR3 length ranges than controls.

The length of the CDR3 is 13 residues. Trimming stripped 2 bases from V and 5 bases from J, with 8 bases between. Germline V CDR1 and CDR2: SGHDT, YYEEEE. Survey-level immunoSEQ v3.0 assays were run. The data were produced by immunoSEQ multiplex PCR, yet TCRdb's version contains in-frame clones alone and is incomplete. The top ten hold around 4% of the sample, which has approximately 24,000 clones, roughly 84% seen once. For this clone: The antigen remains undetermined.

This clonotype originated in a man aged 25-40 years with HIV. This material consisted of unsorted PBMCs, taken 5.9 years after starting antiretroviral therapy. This chain uses TRBV5-6 with TRBJ2-1; D unclear. The CDR3: CASSLDPHNEQFF. CDR3 nucleotide sequence: TGTGCCAGCAGCTTAGACCCACACAATGAGCAGTTCTTC.